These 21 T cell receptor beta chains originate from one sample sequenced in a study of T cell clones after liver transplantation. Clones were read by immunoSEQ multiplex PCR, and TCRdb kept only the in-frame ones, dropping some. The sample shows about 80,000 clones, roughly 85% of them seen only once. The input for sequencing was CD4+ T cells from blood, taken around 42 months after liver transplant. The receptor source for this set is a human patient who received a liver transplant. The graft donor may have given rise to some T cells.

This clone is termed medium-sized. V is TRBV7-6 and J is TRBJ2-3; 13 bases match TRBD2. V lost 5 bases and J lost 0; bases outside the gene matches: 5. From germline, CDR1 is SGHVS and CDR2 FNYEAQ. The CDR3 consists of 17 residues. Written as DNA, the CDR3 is TGTGCCAGCAGCCCACTAGCGGGAGGGACCAGCACAGATACGCAGTATTTT. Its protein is CASSPLAGGTSTDTQYF.

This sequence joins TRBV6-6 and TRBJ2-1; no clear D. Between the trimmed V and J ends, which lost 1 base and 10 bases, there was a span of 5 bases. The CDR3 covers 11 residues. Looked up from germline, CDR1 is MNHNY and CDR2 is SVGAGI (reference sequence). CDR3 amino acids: CASSYWPEQFF. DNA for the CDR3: TGTGCCAGCAGTTACTGGCCCGAGCAGTTCTTC.

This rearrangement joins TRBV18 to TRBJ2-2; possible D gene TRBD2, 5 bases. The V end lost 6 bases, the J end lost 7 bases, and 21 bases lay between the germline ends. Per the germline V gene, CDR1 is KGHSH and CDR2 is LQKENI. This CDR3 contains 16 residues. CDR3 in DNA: TGTGCCAGCTCCGTACTACCCCTCGGCCGGGGCGGGGAGCTGTTTTTT. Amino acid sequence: CASSVLPLGRGGELFF.

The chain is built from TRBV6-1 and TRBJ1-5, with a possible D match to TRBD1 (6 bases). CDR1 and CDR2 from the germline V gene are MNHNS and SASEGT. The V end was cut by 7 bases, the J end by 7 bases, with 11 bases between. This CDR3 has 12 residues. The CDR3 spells CASMGRGQPQHF. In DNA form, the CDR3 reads TGTGCCAGCATGGGCAGGGGACAGCCCCAGCATTTT.

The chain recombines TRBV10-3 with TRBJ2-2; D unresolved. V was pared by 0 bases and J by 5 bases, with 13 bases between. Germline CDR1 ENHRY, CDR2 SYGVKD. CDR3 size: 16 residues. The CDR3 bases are TGTGCCATCAGTGAGTCAGGTGGCTTTGGGACCGGGGAGCTGTTTTTT. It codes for CAISESGGFGTGELFF.

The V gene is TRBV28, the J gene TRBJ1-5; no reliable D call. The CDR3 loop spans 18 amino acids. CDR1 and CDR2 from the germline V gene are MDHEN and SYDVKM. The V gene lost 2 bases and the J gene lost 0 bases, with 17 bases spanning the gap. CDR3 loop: CASSLSYGHADSNQPQHF. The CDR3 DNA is TGTGCCAGCAGTTTAAGCTACGGGCATGCCGATAGCAATCAGCCCCAGCATTTT.

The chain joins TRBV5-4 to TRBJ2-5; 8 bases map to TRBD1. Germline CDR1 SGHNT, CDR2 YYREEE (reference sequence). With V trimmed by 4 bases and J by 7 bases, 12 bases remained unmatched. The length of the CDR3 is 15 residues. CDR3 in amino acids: CASSQDRQGAGTQYF. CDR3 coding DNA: TGTGCCAGCAGCCAAGATCGGCAGGGGGCTGGGACCCAGTACTTC.

DNA of the CDR3: TGTGCCAGCAGGGCCGGGGCACAGGAGAACACTGAAGCTTTCTTT. Its protein is CASRAGAQENTEAFF. This chain links TRBV6-6 with TRBJ1-1; D is possibly TRBD1 (5 bases). CDR3 length equals 15 residues. The germline CDR1 and CDR2 sequences are MNHNY and SVGAGI (reference sequence). The ends were cut back, 6 bases at V and 1 base at J, with 15 bases in the middle.

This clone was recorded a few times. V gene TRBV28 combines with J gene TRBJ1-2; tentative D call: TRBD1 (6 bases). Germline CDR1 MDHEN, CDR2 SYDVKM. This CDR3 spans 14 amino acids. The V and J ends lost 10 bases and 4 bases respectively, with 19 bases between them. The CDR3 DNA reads TGTGCCATAGGGGGGGCCGCGGGAATCTATGGCTACACCTTC. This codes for CAIGGAAGIYGYTF.

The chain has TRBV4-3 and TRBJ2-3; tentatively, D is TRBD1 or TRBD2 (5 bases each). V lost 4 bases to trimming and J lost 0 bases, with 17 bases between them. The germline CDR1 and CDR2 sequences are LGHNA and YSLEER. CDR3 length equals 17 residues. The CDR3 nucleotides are TGCGCCAGCAGCCGGGTCGCTGGGACGGCTAGCACAGATACGCAGTATTTT. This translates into CASSRVAGTASTDTQYF.

The CDR3 reads CASSGTGQETQYF. CDR3 nucleotides: TGTGCCAGCTCAGGGACAGGCCAAGAGACCCAGTACTTC. The gene calls are TRBV18 and TRBJ2-5; the match to TRBD1 covers 8 bases. J lost 1 base, V lost 5 bases, and 0 bases had no gene match. The CDR3 totals 13 residues. CDR1 is KGHSH, CDR2 LQKENI, per germline.

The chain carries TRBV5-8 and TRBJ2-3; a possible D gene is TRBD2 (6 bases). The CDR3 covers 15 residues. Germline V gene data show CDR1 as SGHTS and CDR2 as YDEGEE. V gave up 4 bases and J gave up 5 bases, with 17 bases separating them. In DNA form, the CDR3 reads TGTGCCAGCAGCACATGGGGTCCTAGCGAAGATACGCAGTATTTT. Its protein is CASSTWGPSEDTQYF.

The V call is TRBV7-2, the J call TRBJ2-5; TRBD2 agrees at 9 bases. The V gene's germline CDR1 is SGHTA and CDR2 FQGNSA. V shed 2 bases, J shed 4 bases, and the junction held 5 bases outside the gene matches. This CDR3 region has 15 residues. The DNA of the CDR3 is TGTGCCAGCAGCTTACTAGCGGGAAAAGGAGAGACCCAGTACTTC. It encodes CASSLLAGKGETQYF.

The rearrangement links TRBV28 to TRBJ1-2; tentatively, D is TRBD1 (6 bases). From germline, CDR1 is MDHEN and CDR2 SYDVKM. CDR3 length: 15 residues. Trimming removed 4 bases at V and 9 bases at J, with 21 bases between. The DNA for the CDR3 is TGTGCCAGCAGTTCCTCTGAAGGGGGGCGCAGGAGCTACACCTTC. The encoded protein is CASSSSEGGRRSYTF.

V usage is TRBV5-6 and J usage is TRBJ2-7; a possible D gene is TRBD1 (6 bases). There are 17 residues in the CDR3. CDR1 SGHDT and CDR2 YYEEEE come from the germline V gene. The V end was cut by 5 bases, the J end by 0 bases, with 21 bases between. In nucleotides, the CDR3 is TGTGCCAGCAGTAAAGACAGGCTGCAGATCTTCTCCTACGAGCAGTACTTC. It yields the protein CASSKDRLQIFSYEQYF.

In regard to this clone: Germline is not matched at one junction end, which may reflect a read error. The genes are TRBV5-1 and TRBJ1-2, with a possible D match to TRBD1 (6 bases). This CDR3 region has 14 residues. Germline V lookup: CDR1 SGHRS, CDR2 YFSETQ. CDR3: CASSLGTANYSYTF. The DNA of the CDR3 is TGCGCCAGCAGCTTGGGGACAGCTAACTATAGCTACACCTTC.

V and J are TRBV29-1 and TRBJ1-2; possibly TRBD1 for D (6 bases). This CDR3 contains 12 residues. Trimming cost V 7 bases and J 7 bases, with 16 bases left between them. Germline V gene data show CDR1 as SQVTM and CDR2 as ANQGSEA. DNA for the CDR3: TGCAGCGGGGGTACAGGGAGGGGTGGCTACACCTTC. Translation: CSGGTGRGGYTF.

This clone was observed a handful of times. The CDR3 DNA reads TGCGCCAGCAGCTTTAGCGGGAGCACAGATACGCAGTATTTT. Its protein product is CASSFSGSTDTQYF. The V gene is TRBV5-1, the J gene TRBJ2-3, with 7 bases matching TRBD2. The CDR3 is 14 amino acids. From germline, CDR1 is SGHRS and CDR2 YFSETQ. V dropped 2 bases and J dropped 0; count of bases not matched to a gene: 0.

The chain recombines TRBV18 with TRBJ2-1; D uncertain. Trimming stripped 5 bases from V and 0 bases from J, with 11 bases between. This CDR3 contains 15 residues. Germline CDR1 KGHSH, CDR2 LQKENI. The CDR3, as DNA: TGTGCCAGCTCAAAAGACGTCAGCTCCTACAATGAGCAGTTCTTC. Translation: CASSKDVSSYNEQFF.

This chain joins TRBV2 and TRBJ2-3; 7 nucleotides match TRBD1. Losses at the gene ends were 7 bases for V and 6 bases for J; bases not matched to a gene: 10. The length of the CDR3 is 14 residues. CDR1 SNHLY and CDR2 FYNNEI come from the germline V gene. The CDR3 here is CASTPETGTDTQYF. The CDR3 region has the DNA TGTGCCAGCACCCCGGAGACAGGGACGGATACGCAGTATTTT.

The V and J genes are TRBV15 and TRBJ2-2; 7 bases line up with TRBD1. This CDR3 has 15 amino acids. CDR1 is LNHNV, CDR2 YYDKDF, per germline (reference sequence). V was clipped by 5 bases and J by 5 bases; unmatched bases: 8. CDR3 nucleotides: TGTGCCACCAGCTTACAGGGGTCTTCGACCGGGGAGCTGTTTTTT. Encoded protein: CATSLQGSSTGELFF. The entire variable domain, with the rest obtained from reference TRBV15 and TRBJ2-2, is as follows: DAMVIQNPRYQVTQFGKPVTLSCSQTLNHNVMYWYQQKSSQAPKLLFHYYDKDFNNEADTPDNFQSRRPNTSFCFLDIRSPGLGDTAMYLCATSLQGSSTGELFFGEGSRLTVL.